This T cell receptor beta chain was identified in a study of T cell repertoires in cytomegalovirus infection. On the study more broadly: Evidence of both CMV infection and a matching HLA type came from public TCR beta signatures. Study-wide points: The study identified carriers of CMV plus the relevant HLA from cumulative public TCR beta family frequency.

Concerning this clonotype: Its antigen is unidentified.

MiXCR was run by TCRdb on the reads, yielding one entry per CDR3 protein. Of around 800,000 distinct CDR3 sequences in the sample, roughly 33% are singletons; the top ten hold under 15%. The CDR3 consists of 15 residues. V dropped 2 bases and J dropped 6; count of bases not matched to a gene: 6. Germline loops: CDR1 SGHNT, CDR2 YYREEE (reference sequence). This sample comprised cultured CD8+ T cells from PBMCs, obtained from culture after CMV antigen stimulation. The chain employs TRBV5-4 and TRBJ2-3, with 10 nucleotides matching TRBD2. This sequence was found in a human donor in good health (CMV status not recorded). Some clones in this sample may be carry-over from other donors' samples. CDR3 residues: CASSLTSGAVDTQYF. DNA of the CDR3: TGTGCCAGCAGCTTAACTAGCGGGGCGGTTGATACGCAGTATTTT.